One and the same sample provided the 14 T cell receptor beta chains below, sequenced in a study of T cell responses to AZD1222 COVID-19 vaccine. Only in-frame clones appear in the TCRdb table, and some are missing; sequencing was by immunoSEQ multiplex PCR. Among about 110,000 clones, about 90% were seen once, and the ten largest hold roughly 7%. This material consisted of peripheral blood, taken on day 0 of AZD1222 vaccination. Every receptor here comes from an adult in good health.

The V and J genes are TRBV10-3 and TRBJ1-6; possible D gene TRBD1, 6 bases. Per germline, CDR1 ENHRY and CDR2 SYGVKD. Trimming pared 8 bases from V and 7 bases from J, leaving 9 bases between. The CDR3 totals 12 residues. CDR3 residues: CAIGQGNSPLHF. The CDR3 DNA reads as TGTGCCATCGGCCAGGGGAATTCACCCCTCCACTTT.

V gene TRBV2 combines with J gene TRBJ1-6, with TRBD1 as a possible D gene (5 bases). The germline V and J ends were trimmed by 6 bases and 7 bases, with 16 bases remaining between them. The CDR3 sequence is 15 residues long. The V gene's germline CDR1 is SNHLY and CDR2 FYNNEI. CDR3 sequence reads: CASRKTAGENSPLHF. CDR3 sequence (DNA): TGTGCCAGCAGGAAGACAGCCGGGGAGAATTCACCCCTCCACTTT.

This clone was found once. CDR3 in amino acids: CASSRIQGAPNTEAFF. In nucleotides, the CDR3 is TGTGCCAGCAGCAGGATACAGGGGGCCCCGAACACTGAAGCTTTCTTT. The rearrangement joins TRBV21-1 to TRBJ1-1; the table assigns TRBD1, which was not confirmed against the DNA. TRBV21-1 is a documented pseudogene. The CDR3 covers 16 residues.

The rearrangement uses TRBV28 and TRBJ1-5; weak D call: TRBD1 (5 bases). The CDR3 runs to 14 residues. Germline CDR1 reads MDHEN; CDR2 reads SYDVKM. V was shortened by 7 bases and J by 0 bases, with 10 bases between the two germline ends. The CDR3 DNA sequence: TGTGCCAGCACGACAGACCTTAGCAATCAGCCCCAGCATTTT. It yields the protein CASTTDLSNQPQHF.

This clone has just one count. V gene TRBV29-1 combines with J gene TRBJ1-2; 7 bases fit TRBD1. The CDR3 runs 12 residues. V trimming: 3 bases; J trimming: 4 bases; junction bases outside the gene matches: 2. In germline, CDR1 is SQVTM, CDR2 ANQGSEA. The CDR3 is CSVETGIYGYTF. The CDR3 nucleotides are TGCAGCGTTGAGACAGGGATCTATGGCTACACCTTC.

This clone was seen a single time. The chain's CDR3 is CASSFSRGYTEAFF. The CDR3, as DNA: TGTGCCAGCAGTTTCAGCAGGGGATACACTGAAGCTTTCTTT. The rearrangement links TRBV28 to TRBJ1-1; D possibly corresponds to TRBD1 (6 bases). V lost 3 bases to trimming and J lost 3 bases, with 11 bases between them. Looked up from germline, CDR1 is MDHEN and CDR2 is SYDVKM. The CDR3 runs to 14 residues.

The chain uses TRBV3-1 (or the pseudogene TRBV3-2) and TRBJ2-7, with D unclear. CDR3 size: 15 residues. Per the germline V gene, CDR1 is LGHDT and CDR2 is YNNKEL (reference sequence). V was cut by 4 bases and J by 2 bases, with 15 bases left in between. The CDR3, as DNA: TGTGCCAGCAGCCTTTCTACCCGGGCCACCTACGAGCAGTACTTC. Protein product: CASSLSTRATYEQYF.

This clone was found once. The V gene is TRBV21-1, the J gene TRBJ2-5. TRBV21-1 is labeled a pseudogene. CDR3 length equals 18 residues. The CDR3 DNA is TGTGCCAGCAGCTCCCACTCTCGGGGGACACTAACTCAAGAGACCCAGTACTTC. Translating it yields CASSSHSRGTLTQETQYF.

The V call is TRBV28, the J call TRBJ2-5; 8 bases align to TRBD1. J lost 6 bases, V lost 5 bases, and 14 bases had no gene match. This CDR3 comprises 16 residues. CDR1 MDHEN and CDR2 SYDVKM come from the germline V gene. CDR3 nucleotide sequence: TGTGCCAGCAGTGGCGTCACAGGGGGATTCAGACAGACCCAGTACTTC. Its protein product is CASSGVTGGFRQTQYF.

The chain employs TRBV28 and TRBJ1-5, with D possibly being TRBD1 (6 bases). The CDR3 contains 14 residues. V was clipped by 5 bases and J by 2 bases, with 10 bases between them. Germline CDR1 reads MDHEN; CDR2 reads SYDVKM. Here the CDR3 reads CASSIRQGNQPQHF. The CDR3 nucleotides read TGTGCCAGCAGTATCCGACAGGGCAATCAGCCCCAGCATTTT.

This chain links TRBV19 with TRBJ1-3; D perhaps matches TRBD1 (5 bases). The germline V gene encodes CDR1 LNHDA and CDR2 SQIVND (reference sequence). The CDR3 totals 13 residues. The ends were cut back, 6 bases at V and 4 bases at J, with 10 bases in the middle. In DNA form, the CDR3 reads TGTGCCAGTAGCCCAGGGCCCGGAAACACCATATATTTT. As protein: CASSPGPGNTIYF.

V and J are TRBV4-2 and TRBJ1-1, with 7 bases matching TRBD1. This CDR3 is built from 16 residues. CDR1 is LGHNA and CDR2 is YNFKEQ in the germline V gene. V shed 0 bases, J shed 0 bases, and the junction held 4 bases outside the gene matches. CDR3 sequence (DNA): TGTGCCAGCAGCCAAGATAGGGGGACAGTGAACACTGAAGCTTTCTTT. Its translation is CASSQDRGTVNTEAFF.

This clone is a singleton in its sample. V usage is TRBV4-1 and J usage is TRBJ1-2; 7 nucleotides match TRBD1. The germline gives CDR1 MGHRA, CDR2 YSYEKL. Trimming took 4 bases from V and 2 from J; bases not matched to a gene: 1. This CDR3 region has 13 residues. CDR3 loop: CASSPGQNYGYTF. The DNA for the CDR3 is TGCGCCAGCAGCCCGGGACAGAACTATGGCTACACCTTC.

The chain is built from TRBV14 and TRBJ2-7; 8 bases agree with TRBD1. Germline CDR1 SGHDN, CDR2 FVKESK. V shed 3 bases, J shed 2 bases, and the junction held 3 bases outside the gene matches. The length of the CDR3 is 14 residues. The CDR3 region has the DNA TGTGCCAGCAGCCAGAACAGGGGGGCCTACGAGCAGTACTTC. As protein: CASSQNRGAYEQYF.